The 8 T cell receptor beta chains below come from one sample, sequenced in a study of T cells in Graves' hyperthyroidism and ophthalmopathy. RNA transcripts gave rise to amplified TCR beta CDR3 regions. HTBI primers were used for first-round RT-PCR of the TCR CDR3. Each CDR3 protein gets one entry after TCRdb re-called the multiplex PCR reads with MiXCR. The sample shows under 650,000 distinct CDR3 sequences, roughly 16% of them seen only once. Sequencing was carried out using blood. Receptor source: a woman aged 25 to 39 with Graves' hyperthyroidism.

Turning to this clonotype: One base away lies a much larger clone, so this may be a sequencing read error. Because the CDR3's place on the DNA is in doubt, the DNA is left out and the CDR3 is given as listed by TCRdb. This chain joins TRBV20-1 and TRBJ1-3. Termini included, the CDR3 measures 15 amino acids. Germline V lookup: CDR1 DFQATT, CDR2 SNEGSKA (reference sequence). Here the CDR3 reads CSARDGVASGNTRYF.

This clonotype was counted at least ten times. This chain joins TRBV27 and TRBJ1-5; a possible D gene is TRBD1 (6 bases). V lost 4 bases, J lost 2 bases, and 12 bases lay in between. Germline lookup yields CDR1 MNHEY and CDR2 SMNVEV (reference sequence). The CDR3 sequence is 15 residues long. The CDR3 coding sequence is TGTGCCAGCAGTTCAGGCAGGGGAGGCAATCAGCCCCAGCATTTT. This gives the protein CASSSGRGGNQPQHF.

The sample holds a few counts of this clonotype. The V and J genes are TRBV12-3 or TRBV12-4 and TRBJ2-1; 11 nucleotides align to TRBD2. This CDR3 is built from 15 residues. The J segment lost 9 bases and the V segment lost 5 bases, leaving 9 bases of the junction unmatched. The CDR3: CASSETLAGVGEQFF. CDR3 coding DNA: TGTGCCAGCAGTGAGACACTAGCGGGAGTGGGTGAGCAGTTCTTC.

This clonotype has just a few counts. The J gene is TRBJ2-7, the V gene TRBV19; 9 bases are shared with TRBD1. CDR1 LNHDA and CDR2 SQIVND come from the germline V gene (reference sequence). CDR3 length: 15 residues. V was pared by 0 bases and J by 2 bases, with 2 bases of the junction left unmatched. The CDR3 sequence is CASSIEQGATYEQYF. The CDR3 DNA reads TGTGCCAGTAGTATAGAACAGGGGGCCACCTACGAGCAGTACTTC.

This clonotype was seen at least ten times. CDR3 in DNA: TGTGCCAGCAGTGAAACAGGGCTTTTTGACTATGGCTACACCTTC. This gives the protein CASSETGLFDYGYTF. The chain combines TRBV28 with TRBJ1-2, with a weak D call TRBD1 (6 bases). Trimming took off 5 bases at V and 3 bases at J, with 16 bases between the two ends. Germline-derived CDR1 and CDR2 are MDHEN and SYDVKM. The CDR3 is 15 amino acids.

This clonotype has at least ten counts. The CDR3, as DNA: TGTGCCAGCCAGACTAGAGGGGAAAAACTGTTTTTT. Translating gives CASQTRGEKLFF. This sequence joins TRBV2 and TRBJ1-4; D is uncertain. V was clipped by 8 bases and J by 8 bases, with 12 bases between them. The CDR3 has 12 amino acids. From germline, CDR1 is SNHLY and CDR2 FYNNEI.

This clonotype was observed a handful of times. This chain connects TRBV6-2 or TRBV6-3 to TRBJ2-4; 7 positions match TRBD2. Germline CDR1 MNHEY, CDR2 SVGEGT. Trimming cost V 5 bases and J 0 bases; bases outside gene matches: 13. This CDR3 has 18 amino acids. CDR3 coding DNA: TGTGCCAGCAGTGGAAGGCCCGGGGAGGGTTTAGCCAAAAACATTCAGTACTTC. Its protein product is CASSGRPGEGLAKNIQYF.

Details on this clonotype: A junction boundary mismatches the germline segment, possibly from a read error. This chain joins TRBV2 and TRBJ1-2; 8 bases align to TRBD1. In germline, CDR1 is SNHLY, CDR2 FYNNEI. The CDR3 runs to 11 residues. This chain's CDR3 is CASSAADRAWF. In nucleotides, the CDR3 is TGTGCCAGCAGTGCCGCGGACAGGGCGTGGTTC.